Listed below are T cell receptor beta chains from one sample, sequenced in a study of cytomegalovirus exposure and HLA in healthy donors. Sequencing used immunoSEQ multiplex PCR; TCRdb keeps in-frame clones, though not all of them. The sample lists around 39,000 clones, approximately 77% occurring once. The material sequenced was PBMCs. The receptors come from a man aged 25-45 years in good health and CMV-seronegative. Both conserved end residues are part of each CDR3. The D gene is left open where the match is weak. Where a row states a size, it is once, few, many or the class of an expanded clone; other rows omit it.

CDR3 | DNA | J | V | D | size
CASSMTSGRGEQYF | TGTGCCAGTAGTATGACTAGCGGGAGAGGCGAGCAGTACTTC | TRBJ2-7 | TRBV19 | TRBD2 | NA
CAWSRRVRETQYF | TGTGCCTGGAGTCGTCGGGTCCGAGAGACCCAGTACTTC | TRBJ2-5 | TRBV30 | NA | NA
CASSREAGAGTGELFF | TGTGCCAGCTCACGAGAAGCGGGAGCCGGCACCGGGGAGCTGTTTTTT | TRBJ2-2 | TRBV18 | TRBD2 | NA
CASSLADGLRVEQYF | TGCGCCAGCAGCTTGGCCGATGGGCTTCGAGTCGAGCAGTACTTC | TRBJ2-7 | TRBV5-1 | NA | few
CASSEYDRGFGNTEAFF | TGTGCCAGCAGTGAATATGACAGGGGGTTCGGGAACACTGAAGCTTTCTTT | TRBJ1-1 | TRBV25-1 | TRBD1 | NA
CASSQDSLAYEQYF | TGTGCCAGCAGCCAAGATTCGTTAGCCTACGAGCAGTACTTC | TRBJ2-7 | TRBV14 | NA | once
CASPRQGSPNTDTQYF | TGTGCCAGCCCCAGACAGGGGTCCCCTAACACAGATACGCAGTATTTT | TRBJ2-3 | TRBV28 | TRBD1 | NA
CASSSSGQMNTEAFF | TGTGCCAGCAGCTCCTCCGGACAGATGAACACTGAAGCTTTCTTT | TRBJ1-1 | TRBV7-9 | NA | NA
CASSPGWNREYQETQYF | TGTGCCAGCAGTCCAGGATGGAACAGAGAGTACCAAGAGACCCAGTACTTC | TRBJ2-5 | TRBV27 | NA | NA
CASSPTSGSSYEQYF | TGTGCCAGCAGCCCGACTAGCGGGAGCTCCTACGAGCAGTACTTC | TRBJ2-7 | TRBV7-2 | TRBD2 | NA
CASGLEETFPLHF | TGTGCTAGTGGTTTGGAAGAGACATTCCCCCTCCACTTT | TRBJ1-6 | TRBV12-5 | NA | NA